What follows are 5 T cell receptor beta chains derived from one specimen sequenced in a study of blood T cell repertoires in COVID-19. Method: immunoSEQ multiplex PCR; TCRdb's copy keeps in-frame clones and lacks some. The sample yields under 90,000 clones, roughly 89% seen once. Sequenced: peripheral blood. These receptors came from a man aged 55 to 70 with acute or convalescent COVID-19.

The chain couples TRBV12-5 to TRBJ2-2; unclear D gene. This CDR3 has 12 amino acids. Trimming removed 6 bases from V and 3 bases from J, with 5 bases in between. Germline V gives CDR1 LGHNT, CDR2 FRNRAP. This CDR3 is CASGQYTGELFF. For the CDR3, the DNA is TGTGCTAGTGGACAGTACACCGGGGAGCTGTTTTTT.

V usage is TRBV10-2 and J usage is TRBJ2-7, with TRBD1 identical over 7 bases. With 11 bases clipped from V and 0 bases from J, the junction kept 7 bases outside the gene matches. The CDR3 extends over 13 amino acids. Germline assignment: CDR1 WSHSY and CDR2 SAAADI. The CDR3 is CASHGQASYEQYF. CDR3 bases: TGCGCCTCCCACGGACAGGCCTCCTACGAGCAGTACTTC.

The chain combines TRBV19 with TRBJ2-2; 9 bases are shared with TRBD1. The germline V gene has CDR1 LNHDA and CDR2 SQIVND (reference sequence). CDR3 length: 14 residues. V gave up 5 bases and J gave up 7 bases; unmatched junction bases: 5. CDR3: CASSPDRGIGELFF. The CDR3 DNA follows: TGTGCCAGTAGTCCCGACAGGGGGATCGGGGAGCTGTTTTTT.

Written as DNA, the CDR3 is TGTGCCAGCAGCCAAACAGGGGCCGCCTACACTGAAGCTTTCTTT. Its protein product is CASSQTGAAYTEAFF. The J gene is TRBJ1-1, the V gene TRBV7-9; 7 bases align to TRBD1. The ends lost 5 bases at V and 3 bases at J; junction bases unmatched: 9. This CDR3 has 15 residues. The germline V gene has CDR1 SEHNR and CDR2 FQNEAQ (reference sequence).

The J gene is TRBJ2-3, the V gene TRBV29-1, with 9 bases identical to TRBD1. The trim removed 5 bases at V and 3 bases at J, leaving 9 bases unmatched. The CDR3 contains 15 residues. Germline CDR1 is SQVTM and CDR2 is ANQGSEA. CDR3 DNA sequence: TGCAGCGTTATACAGGGGGCTGCTTGGACAGATACGCAGTATTTT. Protein: CSVIQGAAWTDTQYF.